Listed below are T cell receptor beta chains from one sample, sequenced in a study of CD8 T cells in ankylosing spondylitis. TCRdb itself ran the 5' RACE reads through MiXCR, one entry per CDR3 protein. This table has a few hundred thousand distinct CDR3 sequences, approximately 20% appearing once. Sequencing used blood, either unsorted or a sorted T cell fraction (not recorded which). These receptors were taken from a male donor with ankylosing spondylitis. Both conserved end residues are part of each CDR3. D genes are given only for firm matches. The size entry is marked missing in some rows and otherwise reads once, few, many or a size class.

J gene,D gene,V gene,clone size,CDR3 protein,CDR3 DNA
TRBJ2-1,.,TRBV2,.,CASSGSGGRGNEQFF,TGTGCCAGCAGTGGGAGCGGAGGGCGGGGAAATGAGCAGTTCTTC
TRBJ2-5,.,TRBV7-2,.,CASSRGGIQETQYF,TGTGCCAGCAGCCGGGGCGGGATCCAAGAGACCCAGTACTTC
TRBJ1-1,.,TRBV7-9,.,CASSVEGSNTEAFF,TGTGCCAGCAGCGTAGAGGGGTCGAACACTGAAGCTTTCTTT
TRBJ2-2,TRBD1,TRBV12-3/TRBV12-4,.,CASSNSGTGGVGGELFF,TGTGCCAGCAGTAACTCCGGGACAGGGGGCGTCGGCGGGGAGCTGTTTTTT
TRBJ2-1,.,TRBV5-1,.,CASGPLQTEFF,TGCGCCAGCGGGCCACTTCAGACGGAGTTCTTC
TRBJ2-1,TRBD2,TRBV9,few,CASSPRTSGRSSYNEQFF,TGTGCCAGCAGCCCTCGGACTAGCGGGAGGTCCTCCTACAATGAGCAGTTCTTC
TRBJ2-3,TRBD1,TRBV9,.,CASRGQVSTDTQYF,TGTGCCAGCAGGGGACAGGTTAGCACAGATACGCAGTATTTT
TRBJ2-1,.,TRBV10-3,few,CAITGDYNNEQFF,TGTGCCATCACCGGAGACTACAACAATGAGCAGTTCTTC
TRBJ2-1,TRBD1,TRBV5-5,once,CASAVRRQGDYNEQFF,TGTGCCAGCGCCGTCCGGCGACAGGGGGACTACAATGAGCAGTTCTTC
TRBJ2-1,.,TRBV20-1,many,CSAPGEITYNEQFF,TGCAGTGCCCCGGGAGAAATCACCTACAATGAGCAGTTCTTC
TRBJ2-7,.,TRBV20-1,.,CSAANQGIYEQYF,TGCAGTGCTGCAAACCAGGGGATCTACGAGCAGTACTTC
TRBJ2-1,TRBD2,TRBV27,.,CASRRSSGSSYNEQFF,TGTGCCAGCAGACGTTCTAGCGGAAGCTCCTACAATGAGCAGTTCTTC
TRBJ1-2,.,TRBV5-1,.,CASSLEPGLYGYTF,TGCGCCAGCAGCTTGGAGCCAGGCCTCTATGGCTACACCTTC
TRBJ2-2,TRBD2,TRBV2,.,CASRASGANTGELFF,TGTGCCAGCAGGGCTAGCGGGGCGAACACCGGGGAGCTGTTTTTT
TRBJ2-3,TRBD1,TRBV5-1,few,CASSQKRQGIADTQYF,TGCGCCAGCAGCCAAAAACGACAGGGGATTGCAGATACGCAGTATTTT
TRBJ2-3,.,TRBV3-1,few,CASSQSGIQPGDTQYF,TGTGCCAGCAGCCAGAGCGGAATTCAACCCGGGGATACGCAGTATTTT
TRBJ1-1,.,TRBV5-1,few,CASSLRGLLGDTEAFF,TGCGCCAGCAGCTTGAGGGGCCTTCTTGGTGACACTGAAGCTTTCTTT